This T cell receptor (beta chain) was obtained from a study of control samples from healthy donors and cancer patients. This clone was seen only once. The data were produced by immunoSEQ multiplex PCR, yet TCRdb's version contains in-frame clones alone and is incomplete. This sample has some 71,000 clones, with 87% found just once. The sequencing sample was made of PBMCs. The sequence was obtained from a woman aged 45 to 65 with head and neck cancer.

CDR3 DNA sequence: TGTGCCAGCAGTTATGGGGGTGACGACTCCTACGAGCAGTACTTC. Residues: CASSYGGDDSYEQYF. J is TRBJ2-7 and V is TRBV6-2 or TRBV6-3; TRBD1 or TRBD2 may be the D gene (5 bases each). Trimming shortened V by 3 bases and J by 0 bases, and 12 bases separated the two germline ends. The CDR3 has 15 residues. Germline loops: CDR1 MNHEY, CDR2 SVGEGT.